This T cell receptor (beta chain) came from a study of tumor and adjacent non-tumor tissue in lung cancer. Points on this clonotype: Its target is unknown. A single base separates this from a much larger clone, so it may be a read error.

Germline loops: CDR1 MDHEN, CDR2 SYDVKM. Trimming stripped 4 bases from V and 8 bases from J, with 18 bases between. This CDR3 spans 15 amino acids. RNA was extracted from bulk tissue without any cell sorting. The normal lung tissue was taken more than 3 cm from the tumor edge. Between August and November 2014, newly diagnosed, chemotherapy-naive lung cancer patients underwent thoracic surgery in China. TCRbeta libraries were built with three rounds of nested PCR, modified from ARM-PCR. TCRdb re-analysed the multiplex PCR reads in MiXCR, keeping a single row per CDR3 protein. The sample yields 60,000 to 85,000 distinct CDR3 sequences, about 77% seen once. General study results and limits: Compared with tumor, normal lung showed significantly lower TCR diversity. Normal lung showed higher cumulative top 100 clone frequency than tumor. Higher tumor TCR diversity was associated with shorter survival.

This sequence originates from a man aged 55 to 70 with non-small cell lung cancer. Sequences were obtained from distant non-tumor lung tissue. This sequence joins TRBV28 and TRBJ2-1, with D perhaps matching TRBD2 (6 bases). The CDR3 nucleotides read TGTGCCAGCAGTTCGAAGCGGGCATGGGACTATGAGCAGTTCTTC. Protein product: CASSSKRAWDYEQFF.